These 25 T cell receptor beta chains share one sample of origin, sequenced in a study of T cell responses to AZD1222 COVID-19 vaccine. Sequencing was performed with immunoSEQ multiplex PCR; in TCRdb, only in-frame clones are kept and a portion is missing. The data show around 150,000 clones, about 90% seen once. The source was peripheral blood, collected 28 days after the second AZD1222 dose. These receptors were obtained from an adult who received the AZD1222 COVID-19 vaccine.

This chain links TRBV6-1 with TRBJ2-5; weak D call: TRBD1 (5 bases). The germline V and J ends were trimmed by 2 bases and 3 bases, with 7 bases remaining between them. Germline CDR1 reads MNHNS; CDR2 reads SASEGT. CDR3 length: 13 amino acids. Here the CDR3 DNA reads TGTGCCAGCAGTGAATCAGGGAAAGAGACCCAGTACTTC. The encoded protein is CASSESGKETQYF.

The V and J genes are TRBV18 and TRBJ1-1; D call uncertain. CDR1 KGHSH and CDR2 LQKENI come from the germline V gene. The V end was cut by 4 bases, the J end by 0 bases, with 15 bases between. The CDR3 runs to 16 residues. The CDR3 region has the DNA TGTGCCAGCTCACTGGTTGATCCTCTCATGAACACTGAAGCTTTCTTT. Translated: CASSLVDPLMNTEAFF.

The chain is built from TRBV12-3 or TRBV12-4 and TRBJ2-1; tentatively, D is TRBD2 (6 bases). This CDR3 contains 12 residues. Trimming pared 8 bases from V and 6 bases from J, leaving 11 bases between. In nucleotides, the CDR3 is TGTGCCAGCTCTAGGGACTTCAATGAGCAGTTCTTC. It encodes CASSRDFNEQFF.

The chain's CDR3 is CASSVGTGPGETQYF. For the CDR3, the DNA is TGTGCCAGCAGCGTAGGGACAGGTCCTGGGGAGACCCAGTACTTC. This chain links TRBV9 with TRBJ2-5; 7 nucleotides agree with TRBD1. The CDR3 loop spans 15 amino acids. With 0 bases clipped from V and 5 bases from J, the junction kept 7 bases outside the gene matches. Per the germline V gene, CDR1 is SGDLS and CDR2 is YYNGEE. The whole variable domain, remainder taken from reference TRBV9 and TRBJ2-5, is DSGVTQTPKHLITATGQRVTLRCSPRSGDLSVYWYQQSLDQGLQFLIQYYNGEERAKGNILERFSAQQFPDLHSELNLSSLELGDSALYFCASSVGTGPGETQYFGPGTRLLVL.

DNA of the CDR3: TGTGCCAGCAGATATGACAGGAGCTCCTATAATTCACCCCTCCACTTT. The encoded protein is CASRYDRSSYNSPLHF. The V call is TRBV2, the J call TRBJ1-6, with D perhaps TRBD1 (6 bases). The V end lost 6 bases, the J end lost 0 bases, and 12 bases lay between the germline ends. The germline gives CDR1 SNHLY, CDR2 FYNNEI. The CDR3 sequence is 16 residues long. The variable domain in full, completed from reference TRBV2 and TRBJ1-6, reads EPEVTQTPSHQVTQMGQEVILRCVPISNHLYFYWYRQILGQKVEFLVSFYNNEISEKSEIFDDQFSVERPDGSNFTLKIRSTKLEDSAMYFCASRYDRSSYNSPLHFGNGTRLTVT.

The chain carries TRBV7-2 and TRBJ1-5, with TRBD1 as a possible D gene (5 bases). The ends were cut back, 5 bases at V and 0 bases at J, with 20 bases in the middle. Germline CDR1 reads SGHTA; CDR2 reads FQGNSA. The CDR3 runs to 18 residues. The CDR3 DNA follows: TGTGCCAGCAGCCCGAGAATGGGGGGACTCTATAGCAATCAGCCCCAGCATTTT. Translated: CASSPRMGGLYSNQPQHF.

The chain recombines TRBV28 with TRBJ1-4; the D gene is possibly TRBD1 (6 bases). CDR3 length equals 15 residues. The germline V gene encodes CDR1 MDHEN and CDR2 SYDVKM. V was clipped by 6 bases and J by 0 bases, with 11 bases between them. The CDR3 is CASSRDRSTNEKLFF. The CDR3 DNA reads as TGTGCCAGCAGCCGAGACAGGTCAACTAATGAAAAACTGTTTTTT.

The chain employs TRBV27 and TRBJ1-2; D call uncertain. Trimming shortened V by 5 bases and J by 5 bases, and 18 bases separated the two germline ends. Per the germline V gene, CDR1 is MNHEY and CDR2 is SMNVEV (reference sequence). The CDR3 runs to 15 residues. CDR3 DNA: TGTGCCAGCAGTACCACCGGACTGATAGGGTATGGCTACACCTTC. Encoded protein: CASSTTGLIGYGYTF.

The V and J genes are TRBV19 and TRBJ1-2, with 7 bases identical to TRBD1. Germline lookup yields CDR1 LNHDA and CDR2 SQIVND (reference sequence). The CDR3 loop spans 14 amino acids. Unmatched junction bases numbered 8, after V lost 5 bases and J lost 5 bases. The CDR3 DNA follows: TGTGCCAGTAGTCGGGAGGGGGCCCCATATGGCTACACCTTC. As protein: CASSREGAPYGYTF.

This chain links TRBV27 with TRBJ1-6, with D possibly TRBD1 on 5 matching bases. Between the trimmed V and J ends, which lost 3 bases and 10 bases, there was a span of 13 bases. CDR3 size: 14 residues. CDR1 is MNHEY, CDR2 SMNVEV, per germline (reference sequence). The chain's CDR3 is CASSFREGGSPLHF. Written as DNA, the CDR3 is TGTGCCAGCAGTTTCAGGGAGGGTGGGTCACCCCTCCACTTT.

V usage is TRBV6-5 and J usage is TRBJ1-4; TRBD1 matches at 7 bases. The CDR3 consists of 14 residues. V shed 6 bases and J 8 bases; nucleotides not matched to a gene: 9. Germline lookup yields CDR1 MNHEY and CDR2 SVGAGI. CDR3 region: CASRPPTGTEKLFF. CDR3 DNA sequence: TGTGCCAGCAGACCTCCGACAGGGACAGAAAAACTGTTTTTT.

The genes are TRBV13 and TRBJ2-3; D not certain. Looked up from germline, CDR1 is PRHDT and CDR2 is FYEKMQ (reference sequence). V lost 5 bases and J lost 2, with 11 bases in between. CDR3 length equals 14 residues. DNA for the CDR3: TGTGCCAGCAGCCCCCGCTCGGTCACAGATACGCAGTATTTT. This translates into CASSPRSVTDTQYF.

This chain uses TRBV19 with TRBJ2-1; 8 bases fit TRBD2. The length of the CDR3 is 17 residues. With V trimmed by 2 bases and J by 0 bases, 6 bases remained unmatched. Germline V gives CDR1 LNHDA, CDR2 SQIVND (reference sequence). As DNA, the CDR3 is TGTGCCAGTAGTATACCCCCAGCGGGAGACTCCTACAATGAGCAGTTCTTC. This sequence encodes CASSIPPAGDSYNEQFF.

V is TRBV4-1 and J is TRBJ1-2; D is unresolved. The CDR3 sequence is 15 residues long. Germline values: CDR1 MGHRA, CDR2 YSYEKL. V lost 1 base, J lost 4 bases, and 13 bases lay in between. CDR3 nucleotide sequence: TGCGCCAGCAGCCAAGTCTCTGGGGAAAGCTATGGCTACACCTTC. Amino acid sequence: CASSQVSGESYGYTF.

V is TRBV3-1 (or the pseudogene TRBV3-2) and J is TRBJ1-4; D may be TRBD1 (5 bases). CDR1 and CDR2 from the germline V gene are LGHDT and YNNKEL (reference sequence). V shed 4 bases and J shed 4 bases, with 10 bases lying between them. This CDR3 is 14 amino acids long. The CDR3 region has the DNA TGTGCCAGCAGCCCCCGGGACGGTAATGAAAAACTGTTTTTT. Translated, it gives CASSPRDGNEKLFF.

The V call is TRBV6-2 or TRBV6-3, the J call TRBJ2-5, with unresolved D. V lost 2 bases and J 2 bases, leaving 3 bases between the germline ends. Germline V gene sequence: CDR1 MNHEY, CDR2 SVGEGT. This CDR3 has 12 amino acids. DNA for the CDR3: TGTGCCAGCAGTTACGGGCAAGAGACCCAGTACTTC. This encodes CASSYGQETQYF.

V gene TRBV28 combines with J gene TRBJ2-1; D remains ambiguous. The CDR3 consists of 13 residues. CDR1 MDHEN and CDR2 SYDVKM come from the germline V gene. Between the trimmed V and J ends, which lost 3 bases and 5 bases, there was a span of 8 bases. The CDR3 protein is CASSFGQNNEQFF. For the CDR3, the DNA is TGTGCCAGCAGTTTTGGTCAAAACAATGAGCAGTTCTTC. The full variable domain, with the rest looked up from reference TRBV28 and TRBJ2-1, is DVKVTQSSRYLVKRTGEKVFLECVQDMDHENMFWYRQDPGLGLRLIYFSYDVKMKEKGDIPEGYSVSREKKERFSLILESASTNQTSMYLCASSFGQNNEQFFGPGTRLTVL.

The chain uses TRBV6-4 and TRBJ2-5; D tentatively fits TRBD1 or TRBD2 (5 bases each). This CDR3 is built from 15 residues. The germline CDR1 and CDR2 sequences are MRHNA and SNTAGT. V shed 6 bases and J shed 4 bases, with 18 bases lying between them. The CDR3 bases are TGTGCCAGCAGCTTAACTGGGGGTTCGGGAGAGACCCAGTACTTC. Translated: CASSLTGGSGETQYF.

The CDR3 here is CASSDGETQYF. CDR3 coding DNA: TGTGCCAGCTCAGATGGGGAGACCCAGTACTTC. V is TRBV18 and J is TRBJ2-5; D call uncertain. The CDR3 length is 11 residues. V shed 5 bases and J shed 5 bases, with 6 bases lying between them. Germline V CDR1 and CDR2: KGHSH, LQKENI.

V usage is TRBV15 and J usage is TRBJ2-7; 11 nucleotides agree with TRBD2. Unmatched junction bases numbered 4, after V lost 3 bases and J lost 3 bases. This CDR3 comprises 15 residues. Germline V lookup: CDR1 LNHNV, CDR2 YYDKDF (reference sequence). Written as DNA, the CDR3 is TGTGCCACCAGCAGCGGACTAGCGGGCAGCTACGAGCAGTACTTC. Protein: CATSSGLAGSYEQYF. Variable domain in full (rest from reference TRBV15 and TRBJ2-7): DAMVIQNPRYQVTQFGKPVTLSCSQTLNHNVMYWYQQKSSQAPKLLFHYYDKDFNNEADTPDNFQSRRPNTSFCFLDIRSPGLGDTAMYLCATSSGLAGSYEQYFGPGTRLTVT.

This chain uses TRBV4-2 with TRBJ2-2; TRBD2 agrees at 10 bases. The CDR3 length is 17 residues. Germline trimming cut 2 bases from V and 4 bases from J; bases unmatched to any gene: 7. CDR1 is LGHNA and CDR2 is YNFKEQ in the germline V gene. The CDR3 DNA sequence: TGTGCCAGCAGCCAAACCCTAGCGGGGGTCGGCACCGGGGAGCTGTTTTTT. This sequence encodes CASSQTLAGVGTGELFF.

The J gene is TRBJ2-4, the V gene TRBV6-5; 8 bases align to TRBD1. Looked up from germline, CDR1 is MNHEY and CDR2 is SVGAGI. The CDR3 contains 14 residues. With 2 bases clipped from V and 6 bases from J, the junction kept 3 bases outside the gene matches. This chain's CDR3 is CASSYPGQGNIQYF. Here the CDR3 DNA reads TGTGCCAGCAGTTACCCCGGACAGGGAAACATTCAGTACTTC.

This chain uses TRBV29-1 with TRBJ1-5, with 7 bases fitting TRBD1. V was clipped by 7 bases and J by 5 bases; unmatched bases: 5. The CDR3 is made up of 12 amino acids. In germline, CDR1 is SQVTM, CDR2 ANQGSEA. The CDR3 reads CSGGDSDQPQHF. For the CDR3, the DNA is TGCAGCGGGGGGGACAGTGATCAGCCCCAGCATTTT.

This clone came up once. V gene TRBV3-1 (or the pseudogene TRBV3-2) combines with J gene TRBJ1-5; D not resolved. The V end lost 2 bases, the J end lost 5 bases, and 10 bases lay between the germline ends. CDR1 and CDR2 from the germline V gene are LGHDT and YNNKEL (reference sequence). CDR3 length equals 14 residues. CDR3 sequence: CASSQSEGDQPQHF. Here the CDR3 DNA reads TGTGCCAGCAGCCAAAGTGAGGGTGATCAGCCCCAGCATTTT.

This rearrangement joins TRBV7-7 to TRBJ2-2, with 10 nucleotides matching TRBD1. The ends lost 1 base at V and 5 bases at J; junction bases unmatched: 1. Per the germline V gene, CDR1 is SSHAT and CDR2 is FNYEAQ (reference sequence). The CDR3 spans 15 residues. Written as DNA, the CDR3 is TGTGCCAGCAGCTTAGAGGACAGGGGGACCGGGGAGCTGTTTTTT. It is translated as CASSLEDRGTGELFF.